The present T cell receptor (beta chain) was sequenced within a study of blood T cell repertoires in COVID-19. The wider study: Both acute and convalescent COVID-19 samples were obtained from the United States, Italy and Spain.

Profiled with immunoSEQ multiplex PCR; TCRdb holds only in-frame clones, not every one. The sample records some 130,000 clones, 80% to 85% being singletons. The CDR3 runs to 14 residues. V lost 5 bases to trimming and J lost 6 bases, with 16 bases between them. Germline V CDR1 and CDR2: SEHNR, FQNEAQ (reference sequence). This chain connects TRBV7-9 to TRBJ1-1; D is possibly TRBD1 (5 bases). This clonotype was obtained from a man between 25 and 39 years old who had recovered from COVID-19. The sequenced material came from PBMCs or T cells enriched from blood (not recorded which). The CDR3 sequence is CASSPLLAGAEAFF. The CDR3 DNA sequence: TGTGCCAGCAGCCCCCTTCTGGCGGGGGCTGAAGCTTTCTTT.